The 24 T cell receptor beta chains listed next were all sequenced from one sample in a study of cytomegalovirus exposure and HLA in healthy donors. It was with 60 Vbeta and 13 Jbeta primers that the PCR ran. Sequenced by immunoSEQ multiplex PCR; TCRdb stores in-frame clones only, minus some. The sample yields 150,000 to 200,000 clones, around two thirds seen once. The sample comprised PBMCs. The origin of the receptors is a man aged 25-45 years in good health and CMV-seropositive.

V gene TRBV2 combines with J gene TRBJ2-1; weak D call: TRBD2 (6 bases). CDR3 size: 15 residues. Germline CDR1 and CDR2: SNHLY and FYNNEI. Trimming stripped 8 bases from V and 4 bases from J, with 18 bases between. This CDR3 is CASESAGWPYNEQFF. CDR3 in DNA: TGTGCCAGCGAGAGTGCGGGGTGGCCTTACAATGAGCAGTTCTTC.

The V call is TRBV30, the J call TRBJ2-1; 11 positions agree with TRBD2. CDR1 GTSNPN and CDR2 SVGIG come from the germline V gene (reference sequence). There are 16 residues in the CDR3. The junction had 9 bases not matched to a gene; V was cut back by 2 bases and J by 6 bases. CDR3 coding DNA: TGTGCCTGGAGTTTCGGACTAGCGGGCCGTGGCAATGAGCAGTTCTTC. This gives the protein CAWSFGLAGRGNEQFF.

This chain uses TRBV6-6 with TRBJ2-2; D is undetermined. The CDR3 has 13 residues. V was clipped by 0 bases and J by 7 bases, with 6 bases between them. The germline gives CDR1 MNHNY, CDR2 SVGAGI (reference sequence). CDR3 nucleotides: TGTGCCAGCAGTTACTCCGAGATCGGGGAGCTGTTTTTT. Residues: CASSYSEIGELFF.

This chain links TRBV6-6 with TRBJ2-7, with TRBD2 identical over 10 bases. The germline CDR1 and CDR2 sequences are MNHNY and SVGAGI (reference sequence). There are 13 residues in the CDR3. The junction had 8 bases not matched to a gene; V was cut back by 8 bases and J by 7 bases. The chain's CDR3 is CASDLAGAKEQYF. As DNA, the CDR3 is TGTGCCAGCGACCTAGCGGGAGCAAAAGAGCAGTACTTC.

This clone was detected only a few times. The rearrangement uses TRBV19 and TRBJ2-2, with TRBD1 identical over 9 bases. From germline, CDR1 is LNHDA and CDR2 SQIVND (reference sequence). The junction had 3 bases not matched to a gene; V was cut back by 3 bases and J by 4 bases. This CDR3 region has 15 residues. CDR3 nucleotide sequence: TGTGCCAGTAGTATTGGGACAGGGACCACCGGGGAGCTGTTTTTT. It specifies CASSIGTGTTGELFF.

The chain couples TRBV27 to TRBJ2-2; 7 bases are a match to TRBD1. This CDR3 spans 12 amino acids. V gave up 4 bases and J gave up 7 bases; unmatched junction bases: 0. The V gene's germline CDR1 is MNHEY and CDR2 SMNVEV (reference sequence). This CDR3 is CASSSGGGELFF. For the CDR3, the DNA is TGTGCCAGCAGTTCAGGGGGCGGGGAGCTGTTTTTT.

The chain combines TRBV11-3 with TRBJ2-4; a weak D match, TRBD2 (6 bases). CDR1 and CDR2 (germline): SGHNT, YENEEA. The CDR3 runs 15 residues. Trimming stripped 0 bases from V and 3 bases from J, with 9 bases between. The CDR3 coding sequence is TGTGCCAGCAGCTTAGAGTCCGGGGGCAAAAACATTCAGTACTTC. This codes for CASSLESGGKNIQYF.

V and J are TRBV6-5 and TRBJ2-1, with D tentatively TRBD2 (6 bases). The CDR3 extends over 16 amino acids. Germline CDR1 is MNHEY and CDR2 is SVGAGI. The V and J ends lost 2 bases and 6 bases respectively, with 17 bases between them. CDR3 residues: CASSYGVGGPLNEQFF. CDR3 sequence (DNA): TGTGCCAGCAGTTACGGGGTGGGGGGACCACTCAATGAGCAGTTCTTC.

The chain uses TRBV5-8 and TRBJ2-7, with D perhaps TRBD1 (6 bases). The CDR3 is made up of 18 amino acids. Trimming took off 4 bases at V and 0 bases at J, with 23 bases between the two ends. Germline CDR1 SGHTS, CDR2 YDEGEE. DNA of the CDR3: TGTGCCAGCAGCCTGGCGGAGAGGAACAGGGTCTTCTCCTACGAGCAGTACTTC. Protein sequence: CASSLAERNRVFSYEQYF.

CDR3 nucleotide sequence: TGTGCCAGCTCACCACCTAATGCCCAGTACAATGAGCAGTTCTTC. As protein: CASSPPNAQYNEQFF. The chain joins TRBV18 to TRBJ2-1; D is uncertain. This CDR3 comprises 15 residues. Trimming stripped 0 bases from V and 4 bases from J, with 10 bases between. From germline, CDR1 is KGHSH and CDR2 LQKENI.

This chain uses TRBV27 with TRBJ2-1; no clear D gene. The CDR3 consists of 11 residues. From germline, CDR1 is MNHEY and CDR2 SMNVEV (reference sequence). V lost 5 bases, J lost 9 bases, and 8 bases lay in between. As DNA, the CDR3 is TGTGCCAGCAGTCAGGCAGCTGAGCAGTTCTTC. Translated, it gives CASSQAAEQFF.

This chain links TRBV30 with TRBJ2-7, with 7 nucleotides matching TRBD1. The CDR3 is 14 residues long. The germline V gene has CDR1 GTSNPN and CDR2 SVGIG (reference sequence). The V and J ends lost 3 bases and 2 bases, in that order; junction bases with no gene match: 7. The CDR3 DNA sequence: TGTGCCTGGAGACGGGGACAGAGCCCCTACGAGCAGTACTTC. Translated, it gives CAWRRGQSPYEQYF.

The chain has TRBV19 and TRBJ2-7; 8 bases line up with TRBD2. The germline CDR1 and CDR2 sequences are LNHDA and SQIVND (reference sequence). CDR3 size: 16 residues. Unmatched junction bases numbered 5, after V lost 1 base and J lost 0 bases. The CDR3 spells CASSIGFREGSYEQYF. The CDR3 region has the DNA TGTGCCAGTAGTATAGGTTTCCGGGAGGGCTCCTACGAGCAGTACTTC. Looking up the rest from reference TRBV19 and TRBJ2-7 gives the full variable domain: DGGITQSPKYLFRKEGQNVTLSCEQNLNHDAMYWYRQDPGQGLRLIYYSQIVNDFQKGDIAEGYSVSREKKESFPLTVTSAQKNPTAFYLCASSIGFREGSYEQYFGPGTRLTVT.

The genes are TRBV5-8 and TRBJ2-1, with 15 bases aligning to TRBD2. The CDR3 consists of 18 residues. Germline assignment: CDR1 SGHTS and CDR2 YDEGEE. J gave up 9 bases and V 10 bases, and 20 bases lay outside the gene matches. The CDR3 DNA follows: TGTGCCCGTCCCCGGGACGGGAGACCGGGACTAGCGGGAGGTGAGCAGTTCTTC. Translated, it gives CARPRDGRPGLAGGEQFF. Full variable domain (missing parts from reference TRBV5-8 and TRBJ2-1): EAGVTQSPTHLIKTRGQQATLRCSPISGHTSVYWYQQALGLGLQFLLWYDEGEERNRGNFPPRFSGRQFPNYSSELNVNALELEDSALYLCARPRDGRPGLAGGEQFFGPGTRLTVL.

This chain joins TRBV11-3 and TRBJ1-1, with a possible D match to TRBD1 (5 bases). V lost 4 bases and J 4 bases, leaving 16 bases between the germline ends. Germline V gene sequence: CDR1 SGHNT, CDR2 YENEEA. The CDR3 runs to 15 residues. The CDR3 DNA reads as TGTGCCAGCAGCTCTCGTTCGGGGGAGACCACTGAAGCTTTCTTT. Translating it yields CASSSRSGETTEAFF.

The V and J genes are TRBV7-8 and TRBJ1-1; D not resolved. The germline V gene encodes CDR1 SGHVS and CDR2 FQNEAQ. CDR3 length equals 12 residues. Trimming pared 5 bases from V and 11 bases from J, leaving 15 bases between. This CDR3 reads CASSLSGRVAFF. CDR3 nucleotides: TGTGCCAGCAGCCTTTCAGGAAGAGTGGCTTTCTTT.

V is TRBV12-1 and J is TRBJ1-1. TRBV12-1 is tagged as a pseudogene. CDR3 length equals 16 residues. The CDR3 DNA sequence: TGTGCCAGCAGCCGCGAGGGTGGGGTTAAGAACACTGAAGCTTTCTTT. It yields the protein CASSREGGVKNTEAFF.

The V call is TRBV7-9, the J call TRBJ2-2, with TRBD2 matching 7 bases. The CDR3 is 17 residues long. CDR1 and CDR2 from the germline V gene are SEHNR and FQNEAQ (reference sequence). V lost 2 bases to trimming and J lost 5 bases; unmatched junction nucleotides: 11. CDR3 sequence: CASSLLTSFMITGELFF. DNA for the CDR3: TGTGCCAGCAGCTTATTGACTAGCTTCATGATTACCGGGGAGCTGTTTTTT.

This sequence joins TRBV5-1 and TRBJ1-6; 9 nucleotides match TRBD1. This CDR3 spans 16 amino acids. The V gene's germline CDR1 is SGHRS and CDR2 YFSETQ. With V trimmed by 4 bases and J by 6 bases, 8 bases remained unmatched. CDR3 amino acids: CASSSRDRVANSPLHF. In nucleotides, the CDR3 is TGCGCCAGCAGCAGCCGGGACAGGGTGGCTAATTCACCCCTCCACTTT.

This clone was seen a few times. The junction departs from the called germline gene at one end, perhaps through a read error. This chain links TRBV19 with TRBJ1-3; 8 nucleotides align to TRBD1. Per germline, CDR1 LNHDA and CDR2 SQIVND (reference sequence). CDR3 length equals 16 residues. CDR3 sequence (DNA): TGTGCCAGTAATATACCAGGGGGCTTGACTGGAAACACCATATATTTT. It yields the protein CASNIPGGLTGNTIYF.

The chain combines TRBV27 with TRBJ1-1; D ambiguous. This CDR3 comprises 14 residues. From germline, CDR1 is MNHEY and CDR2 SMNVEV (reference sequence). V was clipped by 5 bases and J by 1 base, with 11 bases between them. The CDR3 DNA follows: TGTGCCAGCAGTCCAAACTCATGGAACACTGAAGCTTTCTTT. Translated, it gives CASSPNSWNTEAFF.

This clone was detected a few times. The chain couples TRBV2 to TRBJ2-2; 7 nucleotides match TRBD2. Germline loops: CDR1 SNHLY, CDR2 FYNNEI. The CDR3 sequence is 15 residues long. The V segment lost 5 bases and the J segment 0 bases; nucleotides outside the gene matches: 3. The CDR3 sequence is CASSTSAPNTGELFF. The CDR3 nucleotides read TGTGCCAGCAGTACTAGCGCCCCGAACACCGGGGAGCTGTTTTTT.

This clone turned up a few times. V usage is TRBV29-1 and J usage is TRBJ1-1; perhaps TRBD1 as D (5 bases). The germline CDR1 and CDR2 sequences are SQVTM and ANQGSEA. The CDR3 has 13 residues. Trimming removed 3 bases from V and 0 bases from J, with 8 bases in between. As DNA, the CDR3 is TGCAGCGTTGAGACAGTCATGAACACTGAAGCTTTCTTT. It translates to CSVETVMNTEAFF. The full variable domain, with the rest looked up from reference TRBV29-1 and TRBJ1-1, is SAVISQKPSRDICQRGTSLTIQCQVDSQVTMMFWYRQQPGQSLTLIATANQGSEATYESGFVIDKFPISRPNLTFSTLTVSNMSPEDSSIYLCSVETVMNTEAFFGQGTRLTVV.

The CDR3 protein is CASSLAGQLYLHEQYF. The CDR3, as DNA: TGCGCCAGCAGCTTGGCGGGACAGCTCTATCTCCACGAGCAGTACTTC. The chain recombines TRBV5-1 with TRBJ2-7, with 7 bases aligning to TRBD1. Looked up from germline, CDR1 is SGHRS and CDR2 is YFSETQ. Unmatched junction bases numbered 11, after V lost 0 bases and J lost 5 bases. The CDR3 has 16 residues. Full variable domain (remainder filled in from reference TRBV5-1 and TRBJ2-7): KAGVTQTPRYLIKTRGQQVTLSCSPISGHRSVSWYQQTPGQGLQFLFEYFSETQRNKGNFPGRFSGRQFSNSRSEMNVSTLELGDSALYLCASSLAGQLYLHEQYFGPGTRLTVT.